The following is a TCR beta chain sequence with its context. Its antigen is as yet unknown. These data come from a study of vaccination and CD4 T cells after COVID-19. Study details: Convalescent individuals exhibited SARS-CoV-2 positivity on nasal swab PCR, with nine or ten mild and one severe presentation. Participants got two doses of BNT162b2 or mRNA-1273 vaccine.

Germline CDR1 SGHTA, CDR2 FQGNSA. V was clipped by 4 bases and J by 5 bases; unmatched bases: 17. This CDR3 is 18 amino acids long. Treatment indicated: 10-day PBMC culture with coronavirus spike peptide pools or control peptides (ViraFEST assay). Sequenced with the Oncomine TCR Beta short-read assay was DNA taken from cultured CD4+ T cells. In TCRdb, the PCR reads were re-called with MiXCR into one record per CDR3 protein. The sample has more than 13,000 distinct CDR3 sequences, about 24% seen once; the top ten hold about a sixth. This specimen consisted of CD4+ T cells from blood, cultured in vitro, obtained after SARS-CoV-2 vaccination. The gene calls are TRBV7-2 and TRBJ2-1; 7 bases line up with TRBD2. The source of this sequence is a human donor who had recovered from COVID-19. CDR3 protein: CASSYTKRWEGSNNEQFF. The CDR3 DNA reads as TGTGCCAGCAGCTATACTAAGCGGTGGGAGGGATCTAACAATGAGCAGTTCTTC.